A single sample gave rise to the 27 T cell receptor beta chains below, sequenced in a study of control samples from healthy donors and cancer patients. Assay used: immunoSEQ multiplex PCR; TCRdb lists only in-frame clones, some missing. The sample comprises roughly 79,000 clones, roughly 82% of which are singletons, and over 12% rests with the top ten. The sequencing input was blood. Receptor source: a man in his forties or fifties in good health.

The chain couples TRBV5-1 to TRBJ2-1; tentative D call: TRBD2 (5 bases). The CDR3 runs to 14 residues. V lost 0 bases to trimming and J lost 10 bases, with 14 bases between them. Germline V lookup: CDR1 SGHRS, CDR2 YFSETQ. The CDR3 protein is CASSLVLASREQFF. DNA of the CDR3: TGCGCCAGCAGCTTGGTGCTAGCCTCACGAGAGCAGTTCTTC. The full variable domain, its missing parts supplied by reference TRBV5-1 and TRBJ2-1, is KAGVTQTPRYLIKTRGQQVTLSCSPISGHRSVSWYQQTPGQGLQFLFEYFSETQRNKGNFPGRFSGRQFSNSRSEMNVSTLELGDSALYLCASSLVLASREQFFGPGTRLTVL.

This sequence joins TRBV6-5 and TRBJ2-7; 8 bases fit TRBD1. J lost 1 base, V lost 6 bases, and 5 bases had no gene match. This CDR3 is built from 14 residues. The germline gives CDR1 MNHEY, CDR2 SVGAGI. CDR3 protein: CASSLRQGSYEQYF. The CDR3 DNA sequence: TGTGCCAGCAGCCTAAGACAGGGGTCCTACGAGCAGTACTTC.

The chain links TRBV27 to TRBJ2-7; TRBD1 or TRBD2 may be the D gene (5 bases each). The CDR3 extends over 16 amino acids. Germline V gene sequence: CDR1 MNHEY, CDR2 SMNVEV (reference sequence). The germline V and J ends were trimmed by 6 bases and 2 bases, with 20 bases remaining between them. The CDR3 region is CASRLSGRGPPYEQYF. CDR3 DNA: TGTGCCAGCAGGCTGTCGGGACGAGGCCCACCCTACGAGCAGTACTTC.

The V gene is TRBV9, the J gene TRBJ2-3; possibly TRBD2 for D (6 bases). Germline-derived CDR1 and CDR2 are SGDLS and YYNGEE. V gave up 0 bases and J gave up 4 bases, with 9 bases separating them. This CDR3 has 14 residues. The chain's CDR3 is CASSVGSGADTQYF. CDR3 bases: TGTGCCAGCAGCGTAGGTAGCGGCGCAGATACGCAGTATTTT.

This clone was recorded only once. The gene calls are TRBV7-2 and TRBJ2-3; TRBD2 matches 9 bases. CDR1 and CDR2 (germline): SGHTA, FQGNSA. There are 15 residues in the CDR3. V lost 1 base, J lost 4 bases, and 3 bases stayed unmatched. Here the CDR3 reads CASSLGGGRADTQYF. As DNA, the CDR3 is TGTGCCAGCAGCTTAGGTGGCGGGAGGGCAGATACGCAGTATTTT.

This sequence joins TRBV28 and TRBJ2-1; 9 nucleotides align to TRBD2. V shed 2 bases and J 6 bases; nucleotides not matched to a gene: 5. CDR1 is MDHEN and CDR2 is SYDVKM in the germline V gene. The CDR3 runs 15 residues. CDR3 residues: CASSLAGGPSNEQFF. Written as DNA, the CDR3 is TGTGCCAGCAGTTTAGCGGGAGGGCCTAGCAATGAGCAGTTCTTC.

V and J are TRBV4-2 and TRBJ2-5, with D maybe TRBD2 (5 bases). This CDR3 region has 15 residues. Trimming took off 2 bases at V and 5 bases at J, with 15 bases between the two ends. Germline values: CDR1 LGHNA, CDR2 YNFKEQ. DNA for the CDR3: TGTGCCAGCAGCCAATTCGGCGAGGGCGGTGAGACCCAGTACTTC. Translating it yields CASSQFGEGGETQYF.

V usage is TRBV6-5 and J usage is TRBJ1-4; 7 nucleotides align to TRBD1. The CDR3 length is 14 residues. V shed 8 bases and J 8 bases; nucleotides not matched to a gene: 11. Germline CDR1 MNHEY, CDR2 SVGAGI. The CDR3, as DNA: TGTGCCAGCGGTAAAAACAGGGGACGCGAAAAACTGTTTTTT. Translating gives CASGKNRGREKLFF.

The genes are TRBV6-5 and TRBJ2-3; 8 bases agree with TRBD1. This CDR3 is 16 amino acids long. Per the germline V gene, CDR1 is MNHEY and CDR2 is SVGAGI. The junction had 9 bases not matched to a gene; V was cut back by 2 bases and J by 5 bases. CDR3 nucleotides: TGTGCCAGCAGTTACCCTCCCGGACAGGGAAGAGATACGCAGTATTTT. Translation: CASSYPPGQGRDTQYF.

The chain carries TRBV7-9 and TRBJ1-1; 7 bases agree with TRBD1. V lost 5 bases to trimming and J lost 0 bases; unmatched junction nucleotides: 6. CDR1 and CDR2 (germline): SEHNR, FQNEAQ (reference sequence). The CDR3 totals 15 residues. CDR3 in DNA: TGTGCCAGCAGCGCCAGACAGGGACTGAACACTGAAGCTTTCTTT. Protein: CASSARQGLNTEAFF.

A few counts support this clone. The V call is TRBV18, the J call TRBJ2-1; D gene unclear. V was trimmed by 0 bases and J by 8 bases, leaving 11 bases between them. The CDR3 consists of 14 residues. Germline CDR1 and CDR2: KGHSH and LQKENI. The CDR3 region is CASSPPTARHEQFF. In DNA, the CDR3 is TGTGCCAGCTCACCACCGACGGCCCGGCATGAGCAGTTCTTC.

The chain couples TRBV7-2 to TRBJ2-5; D may be TRBD1 or TRBD2 (7 bases each). The CDR3 runs 14 residues. V was clipped by 8 bases and J by 5 bases, with 18 bases between them. Germline CDR1 SGHTA, CDR2 FQGNSA. CDR3: CASGQGGQRETQYF. The CDR3 nucleotides read TGTGCCAGCGGCCAGGGGGGGCAGAGGGAGACCCAGTACTTC.

The chain employs TRBV7-9 and TRBJ2-3; a weak D match, TRBD2 (5 bases). The length of the CDR3 is 14 residues. The ends were cut back, 1 base at V and 2 bases at J, with 7 bases in the middle. The germline CDR1 and CDR2 sequences are SEHNR and FQNEAQ (reference sequence). CDR3 nucleotides: TGTGCCAGCAGCTTAGGCGGGTTCACAGATACGCAGTATTTT. As protein: CASSLGGFTDTQYF.

The rearrangement links TRBV5-1 to TRBJ2-1; the match to TRBD2 covers 14 bases. Germline V lookup: CDR1 SGHRS, CDR2 YFSETQ. CDR3 length: 18 residues. V lost 4 bases to trimming and J lost 1 base; unmatched junction nucleotides: 7. CDR3 residues: CASSGGTSGRESYNEQFF. The CDR3 nucleotides read TGCGCCAGCAGCGGTGGGACTAGCGGGAGAGAGTCCTACAATGAGCAGTTCTTC.

The rearrangement joins TRBV6-1 to TRBJ1-3; D is unresolved. Trimming pared 3 bases from V and 0 bases from J, leaving 9 bases between. Germline CDR1 MNHNS, CDR2 SASEGT. There are 15 residues in the CDR3. In DNA, the CDR3 is TGTGCCAGCAGTGACCCTTCCCTCTCTGGAAACACCATATATTTT. This encodes CASSDPSLSGNTIYF.

The V gene is TRBV30, the J gene TRBJ1-6; D not resolved. Looked up from germline, CDR1 is GTSNPN and CDR2 is SVGIG (reference sequence). V gave up 0 bases and J gave up 1 base, with 7 bases separating them. The CDR3 runs to 15 residues. The chain's CDR3 is CAWSVLGSYNSPLHF. CDR3 sequence (DNA): TGTGCCTGGAGTGTACTGGGATCCTATAATTCACCCCTCCACTTT.

This rearrangement joins TRBV24-1 to TRBJ2-1; D call uncertain. Germline V lookup: CDR1 KGHDR, CDR2 SFDVKD. V was pared by 4 bases and J by 10 bases, with 19 bases between. The CDR3 covers 15 residues. The CDR3 DNA is TGTGCCACCAGTGACCCCCGGACCACTACTGGGGAGCAGTTCTTC. Translated: CATSDPRTTTGEQFF.

This chain links TRBV4-1 with TRBJ2-1, with 7 bases that match TRBD1. Germline values: CDR1 MGHRA, CDR2 YSYEKL. J gave up 10 bases and V 2 bases, and 8 bases lay outside the gene matches. This CDR3 comprises 14 residues. CDR3 DNA sequence: TGCGCCAGCAGCCAATTAAACGGGGACAGAGAGCAGTTCTTC. Protein sequence: CASSQLNGDREQFF.

J is TRBJ2-1 and V is TRBV27, with D possibly TRBD2 on 5 matching bases. The germline V and J ends were trimmed by 5 bases and 0 bases, with 17 bases remaining between them. The germline gives CDR1 MNHEY, CDR2 SMNVEV (reference sequence). The CDR3 length is 17 residues. CDR3 sequence (DNA): TGTGCCAGCAGTGGCCGGAGAGGGCGTAGCTCCTACAATGAGCAGTTCTTC. Encoded protein: CASSGRRGRSSYNEQFF.

The rearrangement uses TRBV13 and TRBJ2-3; D is possibly TRBD2 (5 bases). The germline V gene encodes CDR1 PRHDT and CDR2 FYEKMQ (reference sequence). The ends were cut back, 2 bases at V and 8 bases at J, with 8 bases in the middle. The CDR3 contains 12 residues. CDR3 residues: CASSLSEGTQYF. CDR3 nucleotide sequence: TGTGCCAGCAGCTTATCAGAGGGTACGCAGTATTTT. Full variable domain (rest looked up from reference TRBV13 and TRBJ2-3): AAGVIQSPRHLIKEKRETATLKCYPIPRHDTVYWYQQGPGQDPQFLISFYEKMQSDKGSIPDRFSAQQFSDYHSELNMSSLELGDSALYFCASSLSEGTQYFGPGTRLTVL.

The rearrangement links TRBV6-2 or TRBV6-3 to TRBJ2-2; TRBD2 is a possible D gene (6 bases). V lost 4 bases and J lost 1, with 16 bases in between. The CDR3 loop spans 17 amino acids. CDR1 and CDR2 (germline): MNHEY, SVGEGT. CDR3 nucleotide sequence: TGTGCCAGCAGTTCCAGGGACTCTAACTGGAACACCGGGGAGCTGTTTTTT. Protein sequence: CASSSRDSNWNTGELFF.

The rearrangement joins TRBV24-1 to TRBJ1-2; a possible D gene is TRBD1 (6 bases). CDR1 KGHDR and CDR2 SFDVKD come from the germline V gene. V lost 2 bases to trimming and J lost 8 bases, with 8 bases between them. The CDR3 totals 12 residues. Here the CDR3 reads CATSDYREGYTF. Written as DNA, the CDR3 is TGTGCCACCAGTGATTACAGGGAAGGCTACACCTTC.

The chain's CDR3 is CATRGTSYYNEQFF. For the CDR3, the DNA is TGTGCCACCCGGGGGACTAGCTACTACAATGAGCAGTTCTTC. The rearrangement joins TRBV19 to TRBJ2-1; 9 bases line up with TRBD2. This CDR3 is 14 amino acids long. In germline, CDR1 is LNHDA, CDR2 SQIVND (reference sequence). The ends lost 10 bases at V and 3 bases at J; junction bases unmatched: 7.

The CDR3 reads CASSLAIGANVLTF. CDR3 in DNA: TGTGCCAGCAGCTTAGCGATAGGGGCCAACGTCCTGACTTTC. The chain uses TRBV7-9 and TRBJ2-6; D is ambiguous. V lost 0 bases, J lost 4 bases, and 4 bases lay in between. This CDR3 region has 14 residues. Germline CDR1 reads SEHNR; CDR2 reads FQNEAQ (reference sequence).

This clone is a singleton in its sample. V usage is TRBV19 and J usage is TRBJ1-1; D is possibly TRBD1 (5 bases). CDR1 LNHDA and CDR2 SQIVND come from the germline V gene (reference sequence). This CDR3 region has 13 residues. The V end was cut by 6 bases, the J end by 1 base, with 9 bases between. The CDR3 DNA sequence: TGTGCCAGTAGCACCACAGGGAACACTGAAGCTTTCTTT. Translated, it gives CASSTTGNTEAFF.

This rearrangement joins TRBV5-6 to TRBJ2-4, with D maybe TRBD1 (5 bases). V gave up 4 bases and J gave up 8 bases, with 13 bases separating them. Germline V gene lookup returns CDR1 SGHDT and CDR2 YYEEEE. This CDR3 is 13 amino acids long. CDR3 DNA: TGTGCCAGCAGCGTTAAGGGGTTGGACATTCAGTACTTC. As protein: CASSVKGLDIQYF.

The chain's CDR3 is CASSQGPLRDRSQNEQFF. Written as DNA, the CDR3 is TGCGCCAGCAGCCAAGGCCCGCTGAGGGACAGGTCCCAGAATGAGCAGTTCTTC. The chain joins TRBV4-1 to TRBJ2-1; 8 bases fit TRBD1. The CDR3 length is 18 residues. After removal of 1 base from V and 7 bases from J, the junction contained 15 bases not matched to a gene. Germline V gives CDR1 MGHRA, CDR2 YSYEKL.